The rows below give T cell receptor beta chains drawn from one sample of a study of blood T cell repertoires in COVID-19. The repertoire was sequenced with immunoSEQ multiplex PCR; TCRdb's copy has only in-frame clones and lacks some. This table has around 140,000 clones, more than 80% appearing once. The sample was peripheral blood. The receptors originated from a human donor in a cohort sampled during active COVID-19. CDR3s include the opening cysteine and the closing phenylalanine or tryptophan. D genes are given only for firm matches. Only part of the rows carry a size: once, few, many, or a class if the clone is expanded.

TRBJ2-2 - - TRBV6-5 TGTGCCAGCAGTTACACTGCCCCAGGGTTGGGCGGGGAGCTGTTTTTT CASSYTAPGLGGELFF
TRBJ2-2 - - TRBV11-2 TGTGCCAGCAGCTTGAGGGCGGGCACCGGGGAGCTGTTTTTT CASSLRAGTGELFF
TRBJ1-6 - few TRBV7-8 TGTGCCAGCAGCCCACCAGATTCACCCCTCCACTTT CASSPPDSPLHF
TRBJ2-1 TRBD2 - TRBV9 TGTGCCAGCAGCGTAGGACTAGCGGGAGTTGATGAGCAGTTCTTC CASSVGLAGVDEQFF
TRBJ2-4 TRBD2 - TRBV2 TGTGCCAGCAGTGAAGGGGGACTAGTCGGGAACATTCAGTACTTC CASSEGGLVGNIQYF
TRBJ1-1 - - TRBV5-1 TGCGCCAGCAGCCCGGGGGGGGCCACTGAAGCTTTCTTT CASSPGGATEAFF
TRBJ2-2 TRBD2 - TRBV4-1 TGCGCCAGCAGCCGAGTACTAGCGCTTGCGAACACCGGGGAGCTGTTTTTT CASSRVLALANTGELFF
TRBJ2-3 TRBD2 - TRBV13 TGTGCCAGCAGCTCCCCGGGACTAGCAGCTAGCACAGATACGCAGTATTTT CASSSPGLAASTDTQYF
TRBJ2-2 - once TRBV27 TGTGCCAGCAGCTGGTACGGGAGCACCGGGGAGCTGTTTTTT CASSWYGSTGELFF
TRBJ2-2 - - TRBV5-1 TGCGCCAGCAGCTCCCTAGAGGGCCCGGGGGAGCTGTTTTTT CASSSLEGPGELFF
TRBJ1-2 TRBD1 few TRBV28 TGTGCCAGCAGCTCCGGGACAGGGGTCTATGGCTACACCTTC CASSSGTGVYGYTF
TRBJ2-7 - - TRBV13 TGTGCCAGCAGCCTTAGCGACGGAACCTACGAGCAGTACTTC CASSLSDGTYEQYF
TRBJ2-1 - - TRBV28 TGTGCCAGCAGTCCCCCGTGGCAGGGCCTCGCCAATGAGCAGTTCTTC CASSPPWQGLANEQFF
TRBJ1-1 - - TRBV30 TGTGCCTGGAGTGTCCTCACAGCGGTGAACACTGAAGCTTTCTTT CAWSVLTAVNTEAFF
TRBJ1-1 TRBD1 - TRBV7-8 TGTGCCAGCAGCCCGGACAGGGTTGCCACTGAAGCTTTCTTT CASSPDRVATEAFF
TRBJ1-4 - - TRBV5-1 TGCGCCAGCAGCTTGGATGGAGCTAATGAAAAACTGTTTTTT CASSLDGANEKLFF
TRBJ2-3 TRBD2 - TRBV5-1 TGCGCCAGCAGCTTGTCGTCCGTAGCGGGTGGAACCACAGATACGCAGTATTTT CASSLSSVAGGTTDTQYF
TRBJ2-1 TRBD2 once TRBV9 TGTGCCAGCAGCCCTACAGTCTCGGGAGGGCGCGAGCAGTTCTTC CASSPTVSGGREQFF
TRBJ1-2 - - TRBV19 TGTGCCAGTAGTATAGAGGGCCAGGGAATCGGCTACACCTTC CASSIEGQGIGYTF
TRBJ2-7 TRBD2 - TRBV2 TGTGCCAGCAGGATGGGGACTAGCGGGGGGGGCTCCTACGAGCAGTACTTC CASRMGTSGGGSYEQYF
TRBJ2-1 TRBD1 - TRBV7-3 TGTGCCAGCAGCGCCAACGGTGGGACAGGCTCCTACAATGAGCAGTTCTTC CASSANGGTGSYNEQFF
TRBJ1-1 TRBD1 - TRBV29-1 TGCAGCGTTAGGACAGGGGGATACACTGAAGCTTTCTTT CSVRTGGYTEAFF
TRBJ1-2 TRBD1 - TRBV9 TGTGCCAGCAGCGCCCAGGGGGCTAACTATGGCTACACCTTC CASSAQGANYGYTF
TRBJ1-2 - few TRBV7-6 TGTGCCAGCAGCTTGCATCCAGGACTCGACGGCTACACCTTC CASSLHPGLDGYTF
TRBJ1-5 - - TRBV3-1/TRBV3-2 TGTGCCAGCAGCCTGGCCTCGAGGGGGGGACAACAGCATTTT CASSLASRGGQQHF
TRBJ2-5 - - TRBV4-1 TGCGCCAGCAGCATCGGGGAACAAGAGACCCAGTACTTC CASSIGEQETQYF
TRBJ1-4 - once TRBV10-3 TGTGCCTCGACGGGGGGTAATGAAAAACTGTTTTTT CASTGGNEKLFF
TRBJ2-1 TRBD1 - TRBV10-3 TGTGCCGCTAGACCCGGGACAGGTGCCCACAATGAGCAGTTCTTC CAARPGTGAHNEQFF
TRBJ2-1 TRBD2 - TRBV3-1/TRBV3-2 TGTGCCAGCAGCCAAGATCTTAGCGGGCCTTACAATGAGCAGTTCTTC CASSQDLSGPYNEQFF
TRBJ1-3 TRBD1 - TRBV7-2 TGTGCCAGCAGTTCCCGGGACAGGGCGTTTGGAAACACCATATATTTT CASSSRDRAFGNTIYF
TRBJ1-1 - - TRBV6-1 TGTGCCAGCAGTGATTGGTACATGAACACTGAAGCTTTCTTT CASSDWYMNTEAFF